This T cell receptor (beta chain) is from a study of T cells in Graves' hyperthyroidism and ophthalmopathy. Study results and caveats: The model foresaw ophthalmopathy a median approximately 6.3 months prior to onset.

There are a few counts of this clonotype. What it binds is not known. Germline V gene sequence: CDR1 MNHNS, CDR2 SASEGT. The CDR3 sequence is 14 residues long. Trimming shortened V by 6 bases and J by 6 bases, and 16 bases separated the two germline ends. Thyroid ultrasound, orbital computed tomography, clinical symptoms, and serum thyroxine and TRAb underpinned diagnoses. Drawn at first hyperthyroidism diagnosis, the blood sample preceded any ophthalmopathy symptoms. It was RNA transcripts that yielded the amplified TCR beta CDR3 regions. First-round RT-PCR targeting the TCR CDR3 was performed with the HTBI primer set. Using its own MiXCR run on the multiplex PCR reads, TCRdb lists one record per CDR3 protein. The data show about 380,000 distinct CDR3 sequences, with roughly 12% seen just once and under 25% held by the top ten.

The sequenced sample consisted of blood. The receptor was isolated from a man younger than 45 with Graves' hyperthyroidism that later progressed to Graves' ophthalmopathy. The chain links TRBV6-1 to TRBJ2-3; TRBD2 is a possible D gene (5 bases). CDR3 region: CASSQGGLGDTQYF. In DNA form, the CDR3 reads TGTGCCAGCAGCCAAGGCGGGTTAGGCGATACGCAGTATTTT.